Listed here are 5 T cell receptor beta chains from one sample, sequenced in a study of T-cell reconstitution after alpha-beta-depleted transplantation in children. Unique molecular identifiers were used in preparing the TCRbeta library. TCRdb recomputed calls from the PCR reads with MiXCR, one row per CDR3 protein. The sample lists 610,000 or so distinct CDR3 sequences; about a quarter were seen once. Material: PBMCs, obtained before TCRalphabeta/CD19-depleted stem cell transplant. The receptor source for this set is a boy younger than two with Wiskott-Aldrich syndrome, due to receive a stem cell transplant.

The DNA of the CDR3 is TGTGCCACCGGACGGGGGACAGGGGGGAGTGAGCAGTTCTTC. Translation gives CATGRGTGGSEQFF. V usage is TRBV24-1 and J usage is TRBJ2-1; 11 nucleotides agree with TRBD1. V was clipped by 9 bases and J by 9 bases; unmatched bases: 9. The CDR3 is 14 amino acids. Per germline, CDR1 KGHDR and CDR2 SFDVKD.

The chain links TRBV5-1 to TRBJ2-2; 8 bases align to TRBD2. CDR3 size: 15 residues. Germline CDR1 reads SGHRS; CDR2 reads YFSETQ. Trimming removed 4 bases from V and 5 bases from J; junction bases left unmatched: 7. The CDR3 sequence is CASSPGLGPTGELFF. CDR3 coding DNA: TGCGCCAGCAGCCCGGGACTAGGACCTACCGGGGAGCTGTTTTTT.

V and J are TRBV5-1 and TRBJ2-2; D uncertain. This CDR3 contains 14 residues. Germline V gives CDR1 SGHRS, CDR2 YFSETQ. V gave up 5 bases and J gave up 3 bases, with 11 bases separating them. The CDR3 protein is CASRRVGDTGELFF. The CDR3 DNA is TGCGCCAGCAGACGTGTTGGGGACACCGGGGAGCTGTTTTTT.

The gene calls are TRBV5-1 and TRBJ2-5; maybe TRBD2 (5 bases). The CDR3 extends over 16 amino acids. The V gene's germline CDR1 is SGHRS and CDR2 YFSETQ. The ends were cut back, 1 base at V and 2 bases at J, with 15 bases in the middle. In nucleotides, the CDR3 is TGCGCCAGCAGCTTGCGCGGGCAACGGCTGCAAGAGACCCAGTACTTC. The encoded protein is CASSLRGQRLQETQYF.

V gene TRBV6-5 combines with J gene TRBJ1-6; 7 positions agree with TRBD1. The V gene end was trimmed by 2 bases and the J gene end by 15 bases; junction bases not matched to a gene: 10. This CDR3 is 14 amino acids long. Germline-derived CDR1 and CDR2 are MNHEY and SVGAGI. CDR3 nucleotides: TGTGCCAGCAGTTACGGGACAGTCGGAGTAGTCCTCCACTTT. Residues: CASSYGTVGVVLHF.